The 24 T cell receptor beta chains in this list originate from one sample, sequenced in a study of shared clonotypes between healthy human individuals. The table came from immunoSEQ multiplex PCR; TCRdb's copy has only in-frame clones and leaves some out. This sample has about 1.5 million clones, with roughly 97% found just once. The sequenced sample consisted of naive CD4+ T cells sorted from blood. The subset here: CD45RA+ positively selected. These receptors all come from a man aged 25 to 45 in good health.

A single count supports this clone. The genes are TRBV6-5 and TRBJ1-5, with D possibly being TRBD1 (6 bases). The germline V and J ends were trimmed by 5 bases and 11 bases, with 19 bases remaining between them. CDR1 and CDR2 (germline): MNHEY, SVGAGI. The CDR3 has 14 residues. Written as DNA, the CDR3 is TGTGCCAGCAGTCAACGGGGGCCGGACCAGGCCCAGCATTTT. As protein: CASSQRGPDQAQHF.

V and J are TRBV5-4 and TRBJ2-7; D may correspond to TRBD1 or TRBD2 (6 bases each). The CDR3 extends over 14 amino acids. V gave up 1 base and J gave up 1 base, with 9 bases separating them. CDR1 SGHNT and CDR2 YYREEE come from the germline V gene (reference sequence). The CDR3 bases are TGTGCCAGCAGCTTGAGGGGGGTTTCCTACGAGCAGTACTTC. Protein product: CASSLRGVSYEQYF.

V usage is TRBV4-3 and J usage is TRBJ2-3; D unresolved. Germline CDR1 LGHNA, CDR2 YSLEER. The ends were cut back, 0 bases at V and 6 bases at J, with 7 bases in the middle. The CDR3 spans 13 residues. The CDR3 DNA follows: TGCGCCAGCAGCCAAGATTTTTCGGATACGCAGTATTTT. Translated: CASSQDFSDTQYF.

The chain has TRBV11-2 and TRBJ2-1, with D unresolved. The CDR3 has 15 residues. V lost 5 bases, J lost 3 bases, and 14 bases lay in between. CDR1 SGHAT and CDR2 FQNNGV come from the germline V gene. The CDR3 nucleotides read TGTGCCAGCAGCCTCCCGCCTGTGATCTACAATGAGCAGTTCTTC. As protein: CASSLPPVIYNEQFF.

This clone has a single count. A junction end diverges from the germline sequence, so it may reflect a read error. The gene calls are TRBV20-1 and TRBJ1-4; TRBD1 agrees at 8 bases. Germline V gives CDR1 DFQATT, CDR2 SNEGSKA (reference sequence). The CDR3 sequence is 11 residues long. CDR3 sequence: CSATAPGQVLF. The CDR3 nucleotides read TGCAGTGCTACCGCCCCGGGACAGGTACTTTTT.

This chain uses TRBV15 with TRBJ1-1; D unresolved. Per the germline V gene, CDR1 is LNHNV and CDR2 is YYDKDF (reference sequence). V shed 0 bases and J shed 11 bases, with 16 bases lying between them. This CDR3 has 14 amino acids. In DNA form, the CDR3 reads TGTGCCACCAGCAGAGATAATTCCCCTAAGGCCGCTTTCTTT. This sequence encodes CATSRDNSPKAAFF.

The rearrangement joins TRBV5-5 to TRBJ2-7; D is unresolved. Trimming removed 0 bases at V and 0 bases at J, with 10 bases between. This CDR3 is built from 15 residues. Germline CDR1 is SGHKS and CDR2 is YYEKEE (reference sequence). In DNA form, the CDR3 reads TGTGCCAGCAGCTTGGTCAGCTTCATCTCCTACGAGCAGTACTTC. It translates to CASSLVSFISYEQYF.

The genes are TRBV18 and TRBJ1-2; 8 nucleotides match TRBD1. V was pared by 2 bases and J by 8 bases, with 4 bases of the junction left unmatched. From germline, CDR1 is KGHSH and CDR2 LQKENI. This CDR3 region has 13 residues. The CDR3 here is CASSPYRGTGYTF. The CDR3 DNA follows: TGTGCCAGCTCACCATACAGGGGGACAGGCTACACCTTC.

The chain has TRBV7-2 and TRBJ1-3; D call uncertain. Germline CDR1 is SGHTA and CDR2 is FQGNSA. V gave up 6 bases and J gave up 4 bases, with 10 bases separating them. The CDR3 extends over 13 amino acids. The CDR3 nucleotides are TGTGCCAGCAGAACGAGTGGAGGAAACACCATATATTTT. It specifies CASRTSGGNTIYF.

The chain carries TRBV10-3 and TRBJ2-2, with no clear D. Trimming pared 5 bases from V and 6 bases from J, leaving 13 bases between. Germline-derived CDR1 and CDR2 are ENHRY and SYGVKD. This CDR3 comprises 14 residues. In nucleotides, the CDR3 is TGTGCCATCAGTCCAGAGGCCTCTGCCGGGGAGCTGTTTTTT. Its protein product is CAISPEASAGELFF.

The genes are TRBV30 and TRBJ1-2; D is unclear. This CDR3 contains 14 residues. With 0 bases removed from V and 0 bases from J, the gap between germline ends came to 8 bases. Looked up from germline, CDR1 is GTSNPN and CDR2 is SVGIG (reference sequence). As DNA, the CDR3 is TGTGCCTGGAGTGTTGGAGGATCTAACTATGGCTACACCTTC. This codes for CAWSVGGSNYGYTF.

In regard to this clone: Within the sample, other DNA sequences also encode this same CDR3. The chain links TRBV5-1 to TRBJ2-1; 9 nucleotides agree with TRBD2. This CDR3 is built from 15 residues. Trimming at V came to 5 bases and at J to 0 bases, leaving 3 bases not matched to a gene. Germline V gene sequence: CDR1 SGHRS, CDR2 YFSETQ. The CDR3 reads CASSQTSGSYNEQFF. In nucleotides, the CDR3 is TGCGCCAGCAGTCAGACTAGCGGCTCCTACAATGAGCAGTTCTTC.

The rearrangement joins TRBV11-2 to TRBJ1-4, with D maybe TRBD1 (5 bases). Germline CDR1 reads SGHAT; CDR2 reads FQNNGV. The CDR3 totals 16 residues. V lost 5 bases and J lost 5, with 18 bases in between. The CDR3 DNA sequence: TGTGCCAGCAGCCGGCGATTGCAGGGTGGGAATGAAAAACTGTTTTTT. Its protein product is CASSRRLQGGNEKLFF.

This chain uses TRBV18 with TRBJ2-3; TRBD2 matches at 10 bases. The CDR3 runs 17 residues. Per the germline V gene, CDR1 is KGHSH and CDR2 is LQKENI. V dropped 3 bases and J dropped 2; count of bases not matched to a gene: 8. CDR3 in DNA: TGTGCCAGCTCACCTATAACACTAGCGGGATTCACAGATACGCAGTATTTT. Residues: CASSPITLAGFTDTQYF.

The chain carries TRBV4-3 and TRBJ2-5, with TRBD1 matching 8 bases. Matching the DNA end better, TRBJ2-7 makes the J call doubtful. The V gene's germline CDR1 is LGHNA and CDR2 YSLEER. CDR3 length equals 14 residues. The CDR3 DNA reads TGCGCCAGCAGCCAACCGGACAGGGCCAACGAGCAGTACTTC. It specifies CASSQPDRANEQYF.

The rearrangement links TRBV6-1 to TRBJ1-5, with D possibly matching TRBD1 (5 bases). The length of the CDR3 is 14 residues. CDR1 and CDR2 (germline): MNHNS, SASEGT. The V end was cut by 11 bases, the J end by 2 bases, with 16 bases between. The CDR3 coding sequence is TGTGCCTCGGACACCGCCCTGGGCAATCAGCCCCAGCATTTT. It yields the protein CASDTALGNQPQHF.

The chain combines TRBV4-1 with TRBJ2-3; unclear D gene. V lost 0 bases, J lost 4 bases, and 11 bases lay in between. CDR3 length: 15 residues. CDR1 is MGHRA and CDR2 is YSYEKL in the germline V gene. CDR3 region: CASSQEILGPDTQYF. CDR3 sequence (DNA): TGCGCCAGCAGCCAAGAAATACTGGGCCCAGATACGCAGTATTTT.

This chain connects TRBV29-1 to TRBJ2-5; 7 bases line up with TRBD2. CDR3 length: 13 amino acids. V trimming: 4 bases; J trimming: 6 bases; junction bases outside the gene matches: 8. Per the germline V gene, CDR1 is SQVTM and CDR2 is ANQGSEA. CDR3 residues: CSVAGGSLQTQYF. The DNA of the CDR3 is TGCAGCGTTGCCGGCGGGAGTCTCCAGACCCAGTACTTC. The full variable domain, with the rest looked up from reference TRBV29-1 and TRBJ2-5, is SAVISQKPSRDICQRGTSLTIQCQVDSQVTMMFWYRQQPGQSLTLIATANQGSEATYESGFVIDKFPISRPNLTFSTLTVSNMSPEDSSIYLCSVAGGSLQTQYFGPGTRLLVL.

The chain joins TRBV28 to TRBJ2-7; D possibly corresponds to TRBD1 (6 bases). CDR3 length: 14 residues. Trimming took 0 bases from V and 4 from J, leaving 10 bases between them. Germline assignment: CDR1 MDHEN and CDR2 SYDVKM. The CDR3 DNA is TGTGCCAGCAGTTTATGGTCGGACAGTTACGAGCAGTACTTC. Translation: CASSLWSDSYEQYF.

This CDR3 reads CAISVSGMVTDTQYF. CDR3 nucleotide sequence: TGTGCCATCAGTGTTAGCGGAATGGTCACAGATACGCAGTATTTT. The chain links TRBV10-3 to TRBJ2-3, with D possibly TRBD2 on 6 matching bases. Trimming shortened V by 4 bases and J by 2 bases, and 13 bases separated the two germline ends. The germline V gene has CDR1 ENHRY and CDR2 SYGVKD. This CDR3 spans 15 amino acids.

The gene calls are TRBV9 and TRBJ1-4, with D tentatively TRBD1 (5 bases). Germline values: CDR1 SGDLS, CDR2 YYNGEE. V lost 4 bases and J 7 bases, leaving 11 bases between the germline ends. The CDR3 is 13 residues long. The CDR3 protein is CASSPGLGEKLFF. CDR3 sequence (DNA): TGTGCCAGCAGCCCAGGGTTGGGTGAAAAACTGTTTTTT.

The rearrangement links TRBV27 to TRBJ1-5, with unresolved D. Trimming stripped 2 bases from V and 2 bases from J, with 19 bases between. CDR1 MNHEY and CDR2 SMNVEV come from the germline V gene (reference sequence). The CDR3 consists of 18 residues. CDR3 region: CASSLIPLPSGGNQPQHF. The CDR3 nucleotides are TGTGCCAGCAGTTTAATCCCCCTCCCTTCAGGCGGCAATCAGCCCCAGCATTTT.

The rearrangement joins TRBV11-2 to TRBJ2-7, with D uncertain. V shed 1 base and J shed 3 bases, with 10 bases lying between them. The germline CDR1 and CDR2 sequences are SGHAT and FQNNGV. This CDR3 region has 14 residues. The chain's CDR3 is CASSLGVSGYEQYF. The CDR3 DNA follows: TGTGCCAGCAGCTTAGGGGTGTCGGGCTACGAGCAGTACTTC.

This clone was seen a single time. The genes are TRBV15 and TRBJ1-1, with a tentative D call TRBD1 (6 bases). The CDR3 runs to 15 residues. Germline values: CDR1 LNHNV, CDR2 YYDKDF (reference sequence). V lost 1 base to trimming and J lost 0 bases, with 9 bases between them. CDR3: CATSRAGAMNTEAFF. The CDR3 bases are TGTGCCACCAGCAGAGCAGGGGCGATGAACACTGAAGCTTTCTTT.